A single T cell receptor beta chain is shown here with its context. Its antigen is unidentified. The sample belongs to a study of blood T cells in healthy people across ages. Through a sample-barcoded 5' primer and a J-beta primer mix, a second PCR was run for about 6 to 11 cycles. Every cDNA was tagged by a template-switch adaptor with 12 random nucleotides. TCRdb reanalysed the 5' RACE reads using MiXCR and keeps one entry per CDR3 protein. The table shows 800,000 to 950,000 distinct CDR3 sequences, with 30% to 45% occurring only once. Study outcomes and limitations: Estimated diversity across one million T cells was deemed an underestimate. Among T cells, TCR beta diversity per million cells dropped roughly linearly as age rose.

This CDR3 is 14 amino acids long. After removal of 6 bases from V and 0 bases from J, the junction contained 3 bases not matched to a gene. Germline V lookup: CDR1 SGHTS, CDR2 YDEGEE. It was roughly 10 milliliters of peripheral blood that were drawn from each donor. The chain couples TRBV5-8 to TRBJ2-4; 7 bases line up with TRBD2. Material: blood. The sequence derives from a man younger than 30 in good health. The CDR3 region is CASNGGLAKNIQYF. In DNA, the CDR3 is TGTGCCAGCAACGGGGGGTTAGCCAAAAACATTCAGTACTTC.